This TCR beta chain was recovered during a study of blood T cell repertoires in COVID-19. Some clones are missing from TCRdb's copy, which holds only in-frame ones; the method was immunoSEQ multiplex PCR. This table has 300,000 to 450,000 clones, 88% appearing once. Trimming removed 8 bases from V and 7 bases from J; junction bases left unmatched: 10. The CDR3 has 14 amino acids. Per the germline V gene, CDR1 is LNHDA and CDR2 is SQIVND (reference sequence). This TCR came from a woman under 30 who had recovered from COVID-19. The chain links TRBV19 to TRBJ2-1; 8 positions agree with TRBD1. The sample was PBMCs or T cells enriched from blood (not recorded which). DNA for the CDR3: TGTGCCAGTGAGGGTCAGGGGGCGTCTAATGAGCAGTTCTTC. It encodes CASEGQGASNEQFF.